These T cell receptor beta chains were read from a single sample in a study of blood T cells in healthy people across ages. MiXCR, run by TCRdb on the 5' RACE reads, gives a single entry per CDR3 protein. The sample contains 720,000 or so distinct CDR3 sequences, roughly 43% of which appear only once. The sample was blood. Receptor source: an elderly man in good health. Both conserved end residues are part of each CDR3.

CASSSNIGTGSTDTQYF	TRBV6-2/TRBV6-3
CASSATGTGGFEQFF	TRBV6-2/TRBV6-3
CASSLHSSSYNEQYF	TRBV5-4
CASSRTDAYEQYF	TRBV7-2
CASNRDRDYGYTF	TRBV7-3
CASSYSGQTEYGYTF	TRBV6-5
CSAVSGTSEYTQYF	TRBV20-1
CASSSLAGLTDTQYF	TRBV7-3
CSARSDSYEQYF	TRBV20-1
CASSPGGVNTQYF	TRBV4-3
CASSLVAQETQYF	TRBV7-2
CAWGGQTDEKLFF	TRBV30
CSVHGQGSNEQFF	TRBV29-1
CSAALGASGRVQETQYF	TRBV20-1
CASSLAGRQNIQYF	TRBV12-3/TRBV12-4
CAIRGTDTDTQYF	TRBV10-3
CASSYLRPTGELFF	TRBV6-2/TRBV6-3
CASGGSIPYNEQFF	TRBV2
CASSFTGTSSYNEQFF	TRBV7-3
CASSQDRLSTDTQYF	TRBV4-3
CASSLAEGVGNQPQHF	TRBV5-8
CASSYSRSGSQPQHF	TRBV6-6
CATTKKGLHSSETQYF	TRBV10-1
CSARTTDYERDTQYF	TRBV20-1
CSARDPTGGYEQYF	TRBV20-1
CAWNNRNEKLFF	TRBV30
CASGARMGIWAQYF	TRBV3-1
CSAGGDRVLYEQYF	TRBV20-1
CASSLASPRDTQYF	TRBV27
CASSHSARDRGAKNIQYF	TRBV16
CASSGAFGGSSGNTIYF	TRBV7-2
CASSLEGVQAFF	TRBV11-2
CSASPDRRDNQPQHF	TRBV20-1